This TCR beta chain stems from a study of blood T cells in healthy people across ages. The study, taken as a whole, reports: The recorded TCR beta diversity per million T cells decreased in a roughly linear manner with age. Naive T cell percentage showed a strong correlation with the diversity of TCR beta.

Approximately 9.1 milliliters was the volume of peripheral blood drawn from each donor. Alongside a J-beta primer mix, a sample-barcoded 5' primer served in a second PCR lasting about 7 to 11 cycles. Each of the cDNA molecules was tagged by a template-switch adaptor with 12 random nucleotides. TCRdb re-derived calls from the 5' RACE reads in MiXCR, one entry per CDR3 protein. Altogether 2 million or so distinct CDR3 sequences are present, roughly 52% being singletons, with the ten largest covering 2.1%. This CDR3 is built from 14 residues. Germline V gives CDR1 MNHEY, CDR2 SVGAGI. V lost 5 bases, J lost 8 bases, and 8 bases stayed unmatched. With respect to this clonotype: Its target is unknown.

This sequence originates from a woman in her thirties or forties in good health. Sequenced: blood. V is TRBV6-5 and J is TRBJ2-1; 8 bases agree with TRBD1. CDR3 nucleotide sequence: TGTGCCAGCAGTCCCGGGACAGGTGACGATGAGCAGTTCTTC. This codes for CASSPGTGDDEQFF.